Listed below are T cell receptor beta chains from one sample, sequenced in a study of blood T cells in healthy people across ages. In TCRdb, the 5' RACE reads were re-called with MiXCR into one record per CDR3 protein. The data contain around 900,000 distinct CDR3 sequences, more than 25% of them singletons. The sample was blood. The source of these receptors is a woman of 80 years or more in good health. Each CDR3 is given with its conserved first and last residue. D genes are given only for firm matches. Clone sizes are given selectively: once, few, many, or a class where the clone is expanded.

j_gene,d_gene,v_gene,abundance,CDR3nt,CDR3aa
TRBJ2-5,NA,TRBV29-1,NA,TGCAGCGCCGAGGGGCCCTACCAAGAGACCCAGTACTTC,CSAEGPYQETQYF
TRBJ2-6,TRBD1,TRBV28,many,TGTGCCAGCAGTTTAAACCCCCGAGACAGGGAGACTCATAGCTGGGTTCCTGGGGCCAACGTCCTGACTTTC,CASSLNPRDRETHSWVPGANVLTF
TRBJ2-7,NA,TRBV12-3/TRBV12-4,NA,TGTGCCAGCAGCTCGGGGGACGGTACCTACGAGCAGTACTTC,CASSSGDGTYEQYF
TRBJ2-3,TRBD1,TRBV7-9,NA,TGTGCCAGCAGCGGCCGGACAGGGACCCTCACAGATACGCAGTATTTT,CASSGRTGTLTDTQYF
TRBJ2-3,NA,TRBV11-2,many,TGTGCCAGCAGCTTAAACGTCAGGGGCACAGATACGCAGTATTTT,CASSLNVRGTDTQYF
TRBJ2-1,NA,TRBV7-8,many,TGTGCCAGCAGCTTAGGGATTTGGGGGGGGCAGGTTGAGCAGTTCTTC,CASSLGIWGGQVEQFF
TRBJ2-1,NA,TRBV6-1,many,TGTGCCAGCAGTGTAACTTATGAGCAGTTCTTC,CASSVTYEQFF
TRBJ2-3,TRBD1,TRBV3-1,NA,TGTGCCAGCAGCCCGGACAGACAGGGGGCCGGAACAGATACGCAGTATTTT,CASSPDRQGAGTDTQYF
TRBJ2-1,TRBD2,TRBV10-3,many,TGTGCCATCAGTGAGAGCGGGGGGGCCTACAATGAGCAGTTCTTC,CAISESGGAYNEQFF
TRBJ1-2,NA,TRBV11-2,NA,TGTGCCAGCAGCCCGGGACTGACTGACTATGGCTACACCTTC,CASSPGLTDYGYTF
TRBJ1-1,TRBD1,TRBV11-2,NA,TGTGCCAGCAAATCGGGACAGTCGAACACTGAAGCTTTCTTT,CASKSGQSNTEAFF
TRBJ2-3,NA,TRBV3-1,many,TGTGCCAGCAGCCAAGTGCTTCTGAGCACAGATACGCAGTATTTT,CASSQVLLSTDTQYF
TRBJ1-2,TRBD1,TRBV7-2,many,TGTGCCAGCAGCTCCGGAGGGGGGACAGGGAATTTTGGCTACACCTTC,CASSSGGGTGNFGYTF
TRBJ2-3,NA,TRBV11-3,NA,TGTGCCAGCAGCCTATTGATGGGGCGAGATACGCAGTATTTT,CASSLLMGRDTQYF
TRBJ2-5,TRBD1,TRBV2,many,TGTGCCAGCAGTGAATCCGGGACAGGGATAACCCAGTACTTC,CASSESGTGITQYF
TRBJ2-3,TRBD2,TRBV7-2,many,TGTGCCAGCAGCCCCGGAGTGGGGCGGGGGGGCTTTTATACGCAGTATTTT,CASSPGVGRGGFYTQYF
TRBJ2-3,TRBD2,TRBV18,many,TGTGCCAGCTCAGCCGGGACTAGTGGAGATACGCAGTATTTT,CASSAGTSGDTQYF
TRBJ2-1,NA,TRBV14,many,TGTGCCAGCAGCCACAATACAGGGAGGGCCTACAATGAGCAGTTCTTC,CASSHNTGRAYNEQFF
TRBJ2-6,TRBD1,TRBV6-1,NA,TGTGCCAGCAGTAAATCCGGGACAGGGTTCGGGGCCAACGTCCTGACTTTC,CASSKSGTGFGANVLTF
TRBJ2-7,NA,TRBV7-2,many,TGTGCCAGCAGCGTTACCTACGAGCAGTACTTC,CASSVTYEQYF
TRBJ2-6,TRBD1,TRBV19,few,TGTGCCAGTAGTATGTACAGGGGCTCTGGGGCCAACGTCCTGACTTTC,CASSMYRGSGANVLTF
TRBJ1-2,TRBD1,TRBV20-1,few,TGCAGTGCCTACATAACAGGGGGGGAGGGCTACACCTTC,CSAYITGGEGYTF
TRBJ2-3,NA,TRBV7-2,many,TGTGCCAGCAGCTCCGGACCAGACACAGATACGCAGTATTTT,CASSSGPDTDTQYF
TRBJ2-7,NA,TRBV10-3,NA,TGTGCCATCAGTGAGGGCAGTTCTTACTCCTACGAGCAGTACTTC,CAISEGSSYSYEQYF
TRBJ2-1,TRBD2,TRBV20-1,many,TGCAGTGCCCCAGCCCCTCGGGGGGGGGCGGCGGGTTCCTACTACAATGAGCAGTTCTTC,CSAPAPRGGAAGSYYNEQFF
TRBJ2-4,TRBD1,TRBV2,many,TGTGCCAGCATGATGGACAGGGGACAAAACATTCAGTACTTC,CASMMDRGQNIQYF
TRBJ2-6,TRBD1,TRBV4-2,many,TGTGCCAGCAGCCGCACAGGGACAGCTGGGGCCAACGTCCTGACTTTC,CASSRTGTAGANVLTF
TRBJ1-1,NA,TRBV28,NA,TGTGCCAGCAGCCCCCAGGAGAACACTGAAGTTTTCTTT,CASSPQENTEVFF
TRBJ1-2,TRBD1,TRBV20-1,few,TGCAGTGCTAGAGCACCGGGACAGGGCTTCTATGGCTACACCTTC,CSARAPGQGFYGYTF
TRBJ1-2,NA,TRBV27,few,TGTGCCAGCAGTTTATCGAGGAAGGGGGGGCGCCCCTATGGCTACACCTTC,CASSLSRKGGRPYGYTF
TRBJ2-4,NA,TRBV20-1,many,TGCAGTGTAATAGGAGAAAACAAAAACATTCAGTACTTC,CSVIGENKNIQYF
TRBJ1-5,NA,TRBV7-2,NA,TGTGCCAGCAGCTTTACCCAGGGGATCAGTCAGCCCCAGCATTTT,CASSFTQGISQPQHF
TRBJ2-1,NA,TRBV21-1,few,TGTGCCAGCAGCAAAAGGGACAGCCCCCCTTCCTACAATGAGCAGTTCTTC,CASSKRDSPPSYNEQFF
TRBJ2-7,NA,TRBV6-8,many,TGTGCCAGCAGTTACTTCGAACCGAGACGAGAGCAGTACTTC,CASSYFEPRREQYF
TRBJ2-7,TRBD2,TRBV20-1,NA,TGCAGTGCTAGATTTAGGACTAGCGGGACCCACGAGCAGTACTTC,CSARFRTSGTHEQYF
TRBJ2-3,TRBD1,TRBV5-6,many,TGTGCCAGCAGCCCGGCGGCAGACAGGGCCGATACGCAGTATTTT,CASSPAADRADTQYF
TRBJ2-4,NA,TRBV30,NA,TGTGCCTGGAGTCCAGGGCTAACCAAAAACATTCAGTACTTC,CAWSPGLTKNIQYF
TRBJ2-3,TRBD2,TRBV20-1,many,TGCAGTGCTAGTCCCCTAAGCGGGGGAGTCACAGATACGCAGTATTTT,CSASPLSGGVTDTQYF
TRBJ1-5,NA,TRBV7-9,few,TGTGCCAGCAAAAAGGATGGGGGGGGTCAGCCCCAGCATTTT,CASKKDGGGQPQHF
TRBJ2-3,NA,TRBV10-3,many,TGTGCCATCAGTGAGTCGAGAGATACGCAGTATTTT,CAISESRDTQYF
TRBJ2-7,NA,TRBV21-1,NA,TGTGCCAGCAGCAAAGGCTGGGACAGGGGCAACTACGAGCAGTACTTC,CASSKGWDRGNYEQYF
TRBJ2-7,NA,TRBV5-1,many,TGCGCCAGCAGCTTAGAGGGTAAGATTTACGAGCAGTACTTC,CASSLEGKIYEQYF
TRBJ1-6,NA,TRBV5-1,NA,TGCGCCAGCAGCTTGGTATCAGTGAGCTCCTATAATTCACCCCTCCACTTT,CASSLVSVSSYNSPLHF
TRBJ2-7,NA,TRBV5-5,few,TGTGCCAGCAGCCTCCCCATCAGCGGTAGCTCCTACAATGAGCAGTACTTC,CASSLPISGSSYNEQYF
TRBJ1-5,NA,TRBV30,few,TGTGCCTGGGGCCCCAGGAGCAATCAGCCCCAGCATTTT,CAWGPRSNQPQHF
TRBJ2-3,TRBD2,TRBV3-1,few,TGTGCCAGCAGCTTGACTACGGGACTAGCGGGGGGGTCGCAGTATTTT,CASSLTTGLAGGSQYF
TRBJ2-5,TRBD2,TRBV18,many,TGTGCCAGCTCCCACCGCGGCGGAGCGGGAGAGTACCAAGAGACCCAGTACTTC,CASSHRGGAGEYQETQYF
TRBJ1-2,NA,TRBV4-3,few,TGCGCCAGCAGCCAAGGGGGGGGGTTGGTTGGCTACACCTTC,CASSQGGGLVGYTF
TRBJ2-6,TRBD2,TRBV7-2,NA,TGTGCCAGCAGCCTAATTGGCGGGACTAGCTCTGGGGCCAGCGTCCTGACTTTC,CASSLIGGTSSGASVLTF
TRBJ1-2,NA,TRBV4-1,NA,TGCGCCAGCAGCCAAGATTACTTGGCTGTTCGAAACTATGGCTACACCTTC,CASSQDYLAVRNYGYTF
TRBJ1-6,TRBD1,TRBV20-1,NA,TGCAGTGCTCCCCGGGACAGTAACAATTCACCCCTCCACTTT,CSAPRDSNNSPLHF
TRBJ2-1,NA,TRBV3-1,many,TGTGCCAGCAGACCCACGGGGTACAATGAGCAGTTCTTC,CASRPTGYNEQFF